This TCR beta chain was sequenced for a study of control samples from healthy donors and cancer patients. This clone came up once. Sequenced by immunoSEQ multiplex PCR; TCRdb stores in-frame clones only, minus some. The table has roughly 88,000 clones, 75% to 95% seen once. Trimming left V 2 bases short and J 4 bases short, with 13 bases between. CDR1 and CDR2 from the germline V gene are KGHDR and SFDVKD. The CDR3 totals 15 residues. The sequencing sample was made of blood. The V and J genes are TRBV24-1 and TRBJ1-1; D gene unclear. The sequence came from a man aged 45 to 65 in good health. CDR3: CATSDSSGSGTEAFF. CDR3 bases: TGTGCCACCAGTGATTCTTCGGGGTCGGGCACTGAAGCTTTCTTT.